This TCR beta chain originates from a study of shared clonotypes between healthy human individuals. Across the whole study: CD8 memory received one plate per donor, CD8 naive two, CD4 memory three and CD4 naive three.

Turning to this clone: Antigen unknown.

Study results and limitations: Some clonotypes were shared by all four sorted-subset donors, while others were not shared. The non-shared ones had lower generation probabilities than the shared ones. Clonotype sharing across several donors was observed for around 5% of naive CD4 clonotypes.

Assay used: immunoSEQ multiplex PCR; TCRdb lists only in-frame clones, some missing. The sample yields 1,500,000 or so clones, around 97% seen once. CDR3 size: 15 residues. Trimming cost V 5 bases and J 0 bases, with 14 bases left between them. The germline V gene encodes CDR1 SGHTA and CDR2 FQGNSA. Subsets obtained from CD4+ cells comprised CD45RA+ naive and CD45RA-negative memory cells. This sequence originates from a man aged 25-45 years in good health. The chain uses TRBV7-2 and TRBJ2-7; D possibly corresponds to TRBD2 (6 bases). Input material: naive CD4+ T cells sorted from blood. Indicated subset: CD45RA+ positively selected. The CDR3: CASSRERASSYEQYF. CDR3 nucleotide sequence: TGTGCCAGCAGCCGAGAGCGGGCCTCCTCCTACGAGCAGTACTTC.